The present T cell receptor (beta chain) was sequenced within a study of response to subunit inactivated influenza vaccine. TCRdb ran MiXCR on the RT-PCR reads and lists one entry per CDR3 protein. The sample includes roughly 620,000 distinct CDR3 sequences, about 10% of them seen just once. The germline CDR1 and CDR2 sequences are SGHVS and FNYEAQ. The CDR3 has 18 amino acids. Trimming cost V 1 base and J 1 base, with 19 bases left between them. These records were also assigned to another study, of T cells expressing NK-cell markers. That report notes: TCR beta cDNA was made by 5'RACE template switching with UMIs. Also leading the CD3+CD56-NKG2C+ fraction in a handful of donors were these clonotypes.

This clonotype originated in a man aged 45-60 years who received an inactivated influenza vaccine. The input for sequencing was PBMCs from blood, taken on the day of vaccination. The rearrangement uses TRBV7-6 and TRBJ2-5; the D is unclear. This chain's CDR3 is CASSLVLRRAEVQETQYF. The DNA of the CDR3 is TGTGCCAGCAGCTTAGTATTAAGGAGAGCCGAAGTCCAAGAGACCCAGTACTTC.